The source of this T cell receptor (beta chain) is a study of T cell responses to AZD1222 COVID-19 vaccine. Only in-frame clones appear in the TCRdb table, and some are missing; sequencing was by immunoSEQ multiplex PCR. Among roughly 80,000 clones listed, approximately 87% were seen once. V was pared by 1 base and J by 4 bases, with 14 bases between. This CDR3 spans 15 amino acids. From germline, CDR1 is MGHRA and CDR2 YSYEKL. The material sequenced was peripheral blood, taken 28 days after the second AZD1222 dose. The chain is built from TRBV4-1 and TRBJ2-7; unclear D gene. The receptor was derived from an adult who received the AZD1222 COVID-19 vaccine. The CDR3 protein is CASSQGPGRWYEQYF. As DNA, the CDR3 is TGCGCCAGCAGCCAAGGGCCCGGGCGGTGGTACGAGCAGTACTTC.